One sample yielded the 14 T cell receptor beta chains listed below, sequenced in a study of cytomegalovirus exposure and HLA in healthy donors. Profiling relied on immunoSEQ multiplex PCR, and the TCRdb table lists in-frame clones only, not all of them. The table shows some 98,000 clones, with around 90% occurring only once. Sequenced: PBMCs. These receptors all come from a woman aged 30 to 39 in good health and CMV-seronegative.

CDR3 coding DNA: TGTGCCAGCAGTGAAAGCGGGACCTTTGAAGCTTTCTTT. It codes for CASSESGTFEAFF. V gene TRBV25-1 combines with J gene TRBJ1-1, with a possible D match to TRBD1 (5 bases). The V gene lost 2 bases and the J gene lost 7 bases, with 11 bases spanning the gap. This CDR3 has 13 amino acids. Germline V gene lookup returns CDR1 MGHDK and CDR2 SYGVNS.

The rearrangement joins TRBV11-2 to TRBJ2-1; 7 bases align to TRBD2. The V and J ends lost 3 bases and 0 bases, in that order; junction bases with no gene match: 5. Germline CDR1 is SGHAT and CDR2 is FQNNGV. This CDR3 is 16 amino acids long. In DNA form, the CDR3 reads TGTGCCAGCAGCTTTATCCGGACTAGCTCCTACAATGAGCAGTTCTTC. Its translation is CASSFIRTSSYNEQFF.

The genes are TRBV6-1 and TRBJ1-2; TRBD1 aligns across 9 bases. Germline V gene lookup returns CDR1 MNHNS and CDR2 SASEGT. The CDR3 runs 12 residues. V lost 3 bases to trimming and J lost 13 bases; unmatched junction nucleotides: 6. CDR3 residues: CASSDPGQGGTF. In nucleotides, the CDR3 is TGTGCCAGCAGTGACCCGGGACAGGGAGGCACCTTC.

The chain couples TRBV28 to TRBJ2-5, with TRBD2 identical over 8 bases. The CDR3 is 16 residues long. Germline V gene sequence: CDR1 MDHEN, CDR2 SYDVKM. V lost 6 bases and J lost 2; bases outside the gene matches: 11. CDR3 in amino acids: CASSPIGGGYQETQYF. The CDR3 DNA reads TGTGCCAGCAGCCCAATAGGCGGGGGGTATCAAGAGACCCAGTACTTC. The full variable domain, its missing parts supplied by reference TRBV28 and TRBJ2-5, is DVKVTQSSRYLVKRTGEKVFLECVQDMDHENMFWYRQDPGLGLRLIYFSYDVKMKEKGDIPEGYSVSREKKERFSLILESASTNQTSMYLCASSPIGGGYQETQYFGPGTRLLVL.

The rearrangement uses TRBV11-2 and TRBJ1-1, with D perhaps matching TRBD1 (6 bases). Germline V CDR1 and CDR2: SGHAT, FQNNGV. V was shortened by 3 bases and J by 3 bases, with 11 bases between the two germline ends. The length of the CDR3 is 14 residues. The CDR3 protein is CASSLRTAHTEAFF. CDR3 nucleotide sequence: TGTGCCAGCAGCTTGCGGACAGCCCACACTGAAGCTTTCTTT.

V gene TRBV7-2 combines with J gene TRBJ1-1; D may be TRBD1 (5 bases). Germline loops: CDR1 SGHTA, CDR2 FQGNSA. CDR3 length: 15 residues. V lost 1 base and J 10 bases, leaving 19 bases between the germline ends. The CDR3 loop reads CASSLDGGLYAGAFF. CDR3 DNA sequence: TGTGCCAGCAGCTTAGATGGGGGACTCTACGCCGGAGCTTTCTTT.

This clone was observed once. This sequence joins TRBV9 and TRBJ2-1; D is unclear. Trimming stripped 1 base from V and 7 bases from J, with 9 bases between. The germline V gene encodes CDR1 SGDLS and CDR2 YYNGEE. This CDR3 spans 13 amino acids. This chain's CDR3 is CASSVHSINEQFF. In DNA, the CDR3 is TGTGCCAGCAGCGTACACTCAATTAATGAGCAGTTCTTC.

This chain joins TRBV28 and TRBJ2-2; 9 bases are shared with TRBD2. The length of the CDR3 is 18 residues. With V trimmed by 3 bases and J by 4 bases, 12 bases remained unmatched. In germline, CDR1 is MDHEN, CDR2 SYDVKM. CDR3: CASSLTLAGIGGTGELFF. In nucleotides, the CDR3 is TGTGCCAGCAGTTTGACGCTAGCGGGAATCGGGGGCACCGGGGAGCTGTTTTTT.

The table lists this clone with many counts. This chain uses TRBV9 with TRBJ2-1, with D maybe TRBD2 (5 bases). Germline V gene data show CDR1 as SGDLS and CDR2 as YYNGEE. This CDR3 has 14 residues. V was cut by 0 bases and J by 8 bases, with 12 bases left in between. The CDR3 DNA is TGTGCCAGCAGCGTAGCCGGGGTTCCCTATGAGCAGTTCTTC. Amino acids: CASSVAGVPYEQFF.

This clone was seen once. The gene calls are TRBV5-6 and TRBJ2-2, with a weak D call TRBD1 (6 bases). Germline V gene data show CDR1 as SGHDT and CDR2 as YYEEEE. The CDR3 sequence is 14 residues long. The V and J ends lost 4 bases and 4 bases respectively, with 11 bases between them. CDR3 nucleotides: TGTGCCAGCAGCGCCGGGACAACCACCGGGGAGCTGTTTTTT. Its translation is CASSAGTTTGELFF.

This chain links TRBV18 with TRBJ2-2; D possibly corresponds to TRBD2 (5 bases). CDR3 length equals 14 residues. V gave up 3 bases and J gave up 4 bases, with 9 bases separating them. From germline, CDR1 is KGHSH and CDR2 LQKENI. CDR3 DNA: TGTGCCAGCTCACCCGACGGACTCACCGGGGAGCTGTTTTTT. Its protein product is CASSPDGLTGELFF. The variable domain in full, completed from reference TRBV18 and TRBJ2-2, reads NAGVMQNPRHLVRRRGQEARLRCSPMKGHSHVYWYRQLPEEGLKFMVYLQKENIIDESGMPKERFSAEFPKEGPSILRIQQVVRGDSAAYFCASSPDGLTGELFFGEGSRLTVL.

This chain connects TRBV25-1 to TRBJ1-3; D unresolved. The CDR3 contains 10 residues. Germline V gene sequence: CDR1 MGHDK, CDR2 SYGVNS. Trimming shortened V by 9 bases and J by 8 bases, and 8 bases separated the two germline ends. This CDR3 reads CASVGDTIYF. The CDR3 DNA reads as TGTGCCAGTGTCGGTGACACCATATATTTT.

In its sample, this clone was seen a few times. The gene calls are TRBV6-4 and TRBJ1-1, with D possibly TRBD1 on 6 matching bases. The V end lost 4 bases, the J end lost 0 bases, and 15 bases lay between the germline ends. The germline gives CDR1 MRHNA, CDR2 SNTAGT. The CDR3 totals 16 residues. The CDR3 nucleotides read TGTGCCAGCAGTGGCGCAGGGGCCTATTTGAACACTGAAGCTTTCTTT. It is translated as CASSGAGAYLNTEAFF.

The chain joins TRBV20-1 to TRBJ2-7; perhaps TRBD2 as D (5 bases). CDR1 is DFQATT and CDR2 is SNEGSKA in the germline V gene (reference sequence). Trimming took off 4 bases at V and 6 bases at J, with 10 bases between the two ends. CDR3 length: 11 residues. The CDR3 region is CSAKARGEQYF. The CDR3 DNA reads TGCAGTGCTAAGGCCCGGGGCGAGCAGTACTTC.